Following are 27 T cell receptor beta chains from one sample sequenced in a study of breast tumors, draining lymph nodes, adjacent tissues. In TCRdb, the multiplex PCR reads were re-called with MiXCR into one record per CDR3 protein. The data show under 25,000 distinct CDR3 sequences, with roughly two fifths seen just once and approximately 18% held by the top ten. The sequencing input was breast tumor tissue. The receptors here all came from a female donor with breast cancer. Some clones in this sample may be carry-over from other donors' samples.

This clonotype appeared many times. The CDR3 loop reads CASSLGVGVRTEAFF. The CDR3 DNA sequence: TGTGCCAGCAGCTTAGGGGTAGGGGTCCGCACTGAAGCTTTCTTT. V and J are TRBV11-2 and TRBJ1-1; maybe TRBD1 (5 bases). CDR3 size: 15 residues. V gave up 1 base and J gave up 4 bases, with 13 bases separating them. The germline V gene has CDR1 SGHAT and CDR2 FQNNGV. Looking up the rest from reference TRBV11-2 and TRBJ1-1 gives the full variable domain: EAGVAQSPRYKIIEKRQSVAFWCNPISGHATLYWYQQILGQGPKLLIQFQNNGVVDDSQLPKDRFSAERLKGVDSTLKIQPAKLEDSAVYLCASSLGVGVRTEAFFGQGTRLTVV.

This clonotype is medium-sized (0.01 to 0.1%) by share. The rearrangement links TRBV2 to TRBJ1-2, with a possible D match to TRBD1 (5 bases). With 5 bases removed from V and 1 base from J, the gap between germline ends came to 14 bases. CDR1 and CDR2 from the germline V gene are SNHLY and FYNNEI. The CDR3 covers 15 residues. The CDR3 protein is CASSRSPRGNYGYTF. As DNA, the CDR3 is TGTGCCAGCAGTCGTTCCCCTAGGGGTAACTATGGCTACACCTTC.

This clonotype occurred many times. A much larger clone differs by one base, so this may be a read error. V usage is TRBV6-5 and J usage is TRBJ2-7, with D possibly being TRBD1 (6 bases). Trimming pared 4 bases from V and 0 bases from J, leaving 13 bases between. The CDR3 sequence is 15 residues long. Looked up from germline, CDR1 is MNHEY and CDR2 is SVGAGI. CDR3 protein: CASSSSRQASYEQYF. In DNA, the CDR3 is TGTGCCAGCAGTTCCTCCCGACAGGCCTCCTACGAGCAGTACTTC.

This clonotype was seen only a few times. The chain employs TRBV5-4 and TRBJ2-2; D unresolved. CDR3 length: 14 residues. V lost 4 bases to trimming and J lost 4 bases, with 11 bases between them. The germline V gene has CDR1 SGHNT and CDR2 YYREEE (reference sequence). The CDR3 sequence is CASSLLDATGELFF. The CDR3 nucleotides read TGTGCCAGCAGCCTTCTAGACGCCACCGGGGAGCTGTTTTTT.

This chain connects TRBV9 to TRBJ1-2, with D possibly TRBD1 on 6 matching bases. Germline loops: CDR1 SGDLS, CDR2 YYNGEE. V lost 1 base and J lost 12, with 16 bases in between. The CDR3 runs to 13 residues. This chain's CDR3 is CASSVPDGGSDTF. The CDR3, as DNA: TGTGCCAGCAGCGTACCTGACGGGGGCTCGGACACCTTC.

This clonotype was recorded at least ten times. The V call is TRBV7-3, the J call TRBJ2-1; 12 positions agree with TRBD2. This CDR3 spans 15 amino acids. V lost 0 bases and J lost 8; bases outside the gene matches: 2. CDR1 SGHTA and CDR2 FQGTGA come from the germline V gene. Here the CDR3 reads CASSLTTSGSDEQFF. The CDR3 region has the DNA TGTGCCAGCAGCTTAACGACTAGCGGGAGTGATGAGCAGTTCTTC.

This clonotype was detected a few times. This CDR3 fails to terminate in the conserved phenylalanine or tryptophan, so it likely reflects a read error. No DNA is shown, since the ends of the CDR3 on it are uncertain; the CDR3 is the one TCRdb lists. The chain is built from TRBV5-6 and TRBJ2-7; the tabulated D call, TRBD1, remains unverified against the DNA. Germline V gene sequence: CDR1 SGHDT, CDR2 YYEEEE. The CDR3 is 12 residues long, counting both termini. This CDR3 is CASSLVGDERYL.

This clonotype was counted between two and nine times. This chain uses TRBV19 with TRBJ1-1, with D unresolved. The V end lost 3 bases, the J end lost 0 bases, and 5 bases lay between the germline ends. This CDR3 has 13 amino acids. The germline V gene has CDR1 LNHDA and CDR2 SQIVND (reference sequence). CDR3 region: CASSITVNTEAFF. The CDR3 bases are TGTGCCAGTAGTATCACGGTGAACACTGAAGCTTTCTTT. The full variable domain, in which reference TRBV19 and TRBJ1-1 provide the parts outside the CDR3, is DGGITQSPKYLFRKEGQNVTLSCEQNLNHDAMYWYRQDPGQGLRLIYYSQIVNDFQKGDIAEGYSVSREKKESFPLTVTSAQKNPTAFYLCASSITVNTEAFFGQGTRLTVV.

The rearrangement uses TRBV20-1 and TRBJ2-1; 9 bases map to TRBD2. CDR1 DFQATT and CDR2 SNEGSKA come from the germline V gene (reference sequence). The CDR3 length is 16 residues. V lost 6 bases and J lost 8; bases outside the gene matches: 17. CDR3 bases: TGCAGTGCAACCGAGACTAGCGGCCACATCGGAGATGAGCAGTTCTTC. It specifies CSATETSGHIGDEQFF.

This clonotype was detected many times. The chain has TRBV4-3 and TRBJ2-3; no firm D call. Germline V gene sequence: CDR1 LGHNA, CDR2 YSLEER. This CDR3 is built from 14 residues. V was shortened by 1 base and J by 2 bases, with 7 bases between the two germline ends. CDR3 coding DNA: TGCGCCAGCAGCCAAGTGGGCAACACAGATACGCAGTATTTT. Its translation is CASSQVGNTDTQYF.

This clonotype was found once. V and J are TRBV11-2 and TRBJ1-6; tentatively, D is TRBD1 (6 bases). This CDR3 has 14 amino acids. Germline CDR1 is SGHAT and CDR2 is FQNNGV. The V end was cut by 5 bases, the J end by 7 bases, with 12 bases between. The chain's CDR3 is CASSPGQPNSPLHF. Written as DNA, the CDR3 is TGTGCCAGCAGCCCCGGACAGCCAAATTCACCCCTCCACTTT. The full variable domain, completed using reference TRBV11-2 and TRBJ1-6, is EAGVAQSPRYKIIEKRQSVAFWCNPISGHATLYWYQQILGQGPKLLIQFQNNGVVDDSQLPKDRFSAERLKGVDSTLKIQPAKLEDSAVYLCASSPGQPNSPLHFGNGTRLTVT.

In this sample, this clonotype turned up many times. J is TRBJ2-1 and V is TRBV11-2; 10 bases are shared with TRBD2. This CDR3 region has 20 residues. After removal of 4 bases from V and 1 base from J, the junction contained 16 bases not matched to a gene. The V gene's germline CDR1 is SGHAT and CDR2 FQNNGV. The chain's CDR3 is CASSSPRAGGPKGSYNEQFF. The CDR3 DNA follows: TGTGCCAGCAGCTCCCCTCGAGCGGGAGGGCCTAAGGGGTCCTACAATGAGCAGTTCTTC.

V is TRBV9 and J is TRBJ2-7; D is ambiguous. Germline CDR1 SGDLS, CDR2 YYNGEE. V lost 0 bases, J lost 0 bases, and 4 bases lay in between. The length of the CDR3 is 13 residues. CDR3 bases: TGTGCCAGCAGCGTAGGGACCTCCTACGAGCAGTACTTC. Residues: CASSVGTSYEQYF.

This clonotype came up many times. The CDR3: CASSFAQDTGELFF. The CDR3 region has the DNA TGTGCCAGCAGTTTCGCACAAGACACCGGGGAGCTGTTTTTT. The chain has TRBV12-3 or TRBV12-4 and TRBJ2-2; unclear D gene. The length of the CDR3 is 14 residues. V was shortened by 3 bases and J by 3 bases, with 8 bases between the two germline ends.

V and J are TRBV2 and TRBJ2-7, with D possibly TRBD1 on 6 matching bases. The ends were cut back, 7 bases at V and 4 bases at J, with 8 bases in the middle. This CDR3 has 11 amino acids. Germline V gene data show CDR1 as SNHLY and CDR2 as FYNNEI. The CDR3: CASTGVYEQYF. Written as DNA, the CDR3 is TGTGCCAGCACAGGGGTGTACGAGCAGTACTTC.

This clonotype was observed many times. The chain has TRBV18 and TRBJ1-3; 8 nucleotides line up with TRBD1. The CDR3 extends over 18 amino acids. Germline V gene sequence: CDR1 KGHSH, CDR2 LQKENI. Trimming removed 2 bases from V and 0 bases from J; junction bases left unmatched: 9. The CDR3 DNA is TGTGCCAGCTCACCATATAACAGGGGGTCGAGCTCTGGAAACACCATATATTTT. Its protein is CASSPYNRGSSSGNTIYF.

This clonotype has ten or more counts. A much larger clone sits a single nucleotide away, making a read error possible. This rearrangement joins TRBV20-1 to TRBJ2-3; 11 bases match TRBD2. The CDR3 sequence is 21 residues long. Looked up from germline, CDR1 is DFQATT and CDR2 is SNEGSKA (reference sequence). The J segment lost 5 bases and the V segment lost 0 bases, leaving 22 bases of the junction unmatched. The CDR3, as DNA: TGCAGTGCTAGAGAGTGGAGCGGAGCTGCACTAGCGGGGGCCGGGGGAGATACGCAGTATTTT. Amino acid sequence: CSAREWSGAALAGAGGDTQYF.

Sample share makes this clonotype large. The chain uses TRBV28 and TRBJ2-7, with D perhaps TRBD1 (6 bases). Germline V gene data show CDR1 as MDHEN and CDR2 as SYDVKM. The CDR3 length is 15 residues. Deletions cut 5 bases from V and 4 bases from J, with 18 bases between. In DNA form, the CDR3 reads TGTGCCAGCAGTACCCAGACAGGATTTTTGTACGAGCAGTACTTC. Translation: CASSTQTGFLYEQYF.

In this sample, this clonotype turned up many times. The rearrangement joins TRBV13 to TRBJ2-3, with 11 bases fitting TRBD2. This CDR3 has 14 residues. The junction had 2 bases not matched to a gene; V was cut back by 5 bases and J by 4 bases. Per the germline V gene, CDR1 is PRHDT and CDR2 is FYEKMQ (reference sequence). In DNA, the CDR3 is TGTGCCAGCAGCCCGGGACTAGCGGCAGATACGCAGTATTTT. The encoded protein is CASSPGLAADTQYF.

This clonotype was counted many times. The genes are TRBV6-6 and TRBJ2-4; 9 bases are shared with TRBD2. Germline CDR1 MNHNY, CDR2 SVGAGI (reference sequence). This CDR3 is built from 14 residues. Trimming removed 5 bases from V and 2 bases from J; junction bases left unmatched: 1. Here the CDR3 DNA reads TGTGCCAGCAGTAGCGGGAGGACCAAAAACATTCAGTACTTC. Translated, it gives CASSSGRTKNIQYF.

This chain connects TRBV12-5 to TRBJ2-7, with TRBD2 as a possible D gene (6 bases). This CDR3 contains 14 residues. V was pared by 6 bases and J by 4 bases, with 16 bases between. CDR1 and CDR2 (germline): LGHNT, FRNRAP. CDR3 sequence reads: CASGLPGRTYEQYF. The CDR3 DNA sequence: TGTGCTAGTGGACTCCCGGGGAGGACTTACGAGCAGTACTTC.

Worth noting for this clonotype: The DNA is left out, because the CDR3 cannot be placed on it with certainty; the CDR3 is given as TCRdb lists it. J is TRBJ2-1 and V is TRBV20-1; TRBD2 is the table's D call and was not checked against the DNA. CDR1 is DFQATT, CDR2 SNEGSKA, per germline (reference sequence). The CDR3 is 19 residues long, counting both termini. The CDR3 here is CSFYICSARDPGILYEQYF.

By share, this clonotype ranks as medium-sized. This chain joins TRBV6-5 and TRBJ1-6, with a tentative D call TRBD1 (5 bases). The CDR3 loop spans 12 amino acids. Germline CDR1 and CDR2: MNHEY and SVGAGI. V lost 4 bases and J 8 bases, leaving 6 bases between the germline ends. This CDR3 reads CASSWGDSPLHF. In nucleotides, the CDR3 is TGTGCCAGCAGTTGGGGGGATTCACCCCTCCACTTT.

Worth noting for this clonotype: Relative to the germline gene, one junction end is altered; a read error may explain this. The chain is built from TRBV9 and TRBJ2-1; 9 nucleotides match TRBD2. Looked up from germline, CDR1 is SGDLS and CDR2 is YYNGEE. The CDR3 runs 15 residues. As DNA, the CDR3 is TGTGCCAGCAGCGTTATAGCGGGAGCAGCGGCTGAGCCGTTCTTC. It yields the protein CASSVIAGAAAEPFF.

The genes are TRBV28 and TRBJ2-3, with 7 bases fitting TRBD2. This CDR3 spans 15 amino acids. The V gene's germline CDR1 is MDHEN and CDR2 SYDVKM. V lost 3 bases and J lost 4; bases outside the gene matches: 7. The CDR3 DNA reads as TGTGCCAGCAGTTTGGGGGGAGGGGAATCAGATACGCAGTATTTT. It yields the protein CASSLGGGESDTQYF. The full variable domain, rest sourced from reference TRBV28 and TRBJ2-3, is DVKVTQSSRYLVKRTGEKVFLECVQDMDHENMFWYRQDPGLGLRLIYFSYDVKMKEKGDIPEGYSVSREKKERFSLILESASTNQTSMYLCASSLGGGESDTQYFGPGTRLTVL.

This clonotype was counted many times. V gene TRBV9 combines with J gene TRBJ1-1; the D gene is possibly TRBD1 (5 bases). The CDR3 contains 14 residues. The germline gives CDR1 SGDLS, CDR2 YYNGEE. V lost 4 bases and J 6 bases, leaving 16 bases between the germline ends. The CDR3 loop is CASSTGSAGPEAFF. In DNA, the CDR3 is TGTGCCAGCAGCACTGGGTCGGCAGGGCCTGAAGCTTTCTTT. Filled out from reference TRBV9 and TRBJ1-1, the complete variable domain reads DSGVTQTPKHLITATGQRVTLRCSPRSGDLSVYWYQQSLDQGLQFLIQYYNGEERAKGNILERFSAQQFPDLHSELNLSSLELGDSALYFCASSTGSAGPEAFFGQGTRLTVV.

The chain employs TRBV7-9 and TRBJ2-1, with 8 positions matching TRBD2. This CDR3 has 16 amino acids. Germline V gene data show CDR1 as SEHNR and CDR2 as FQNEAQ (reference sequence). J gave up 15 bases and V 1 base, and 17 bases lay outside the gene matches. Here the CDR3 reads CASSLVGREVPDARFF. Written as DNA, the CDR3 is TGTGCCAGCAGCTTAGTCGGGCGGGAGGTCCCCGATGCGCGGTTCTTC.